The clone carrying this TCR beta chain was observed a single time. Antigen specificity is unknown. The sample originates from a study of graft-versus-host responses after intestinal transplantation. Across the whole study: Multivisceral, liver-intestinal, or isolated intestinal grafts went to recipients. For around 3 years after anti-thymocyte globulin induction, all recipients took tacrolimus and steroids.

The CDR3 contains 15 residues. Germline V lookup: CDR1 SNHLY, CDR2 FYNNEI. Unmatched junction bases numbered 6, after V lost 0 bases and J lost 4 bases. General study points: GvH clonotypes were identified within recipient marrow, with a subset emerging first in ileum or blood. The study found high graft-versus-host to host-versus-graft clonal ratios in allografts of patients with graft-donor T cell macrochimerism.

Clones were sequenced by immunoSEQ multiplex PCR, and TCRdb holds only the in-frame ones, with some missing. The sample includes 85,000 to 110,000 clones, under 95% seen only once; the top ten take less than 1.5%. The sequenced sample was unstimulated CD8+ T cells sorted from spleen or lymph node cells, obtained before intestinal transplant. This sequence was found in a human donor who received an intestinal transplant. The chain recombines TRBV2 with TRBJ2-7; TRBD1 matches at 7 bases. CDR3 nucleotides: TGTGCCAGCAGTGAAGCGAGGGGGCACCCATACGAGCAGTACTTC. Translation: CASSEARGHPYEQYF.